This TCR beta chain was sequenced during a study of blood T cell repertoires in COVID-19. The wider study: From the United States, Italy and Spain came samples of acute and convalescent COVID-19. The cDNA or gDNA used as material had been derived from T cells, B-cell-depleted T cells, or PBMCs.

In the study's own analysis: Amplification of reference gene primers provided the estimated nucleated cell counts. This table comes from immunoSEQ multiplex PCR, and its TCRdb copy is limited to in-frame clones, with some not included. V and J calls and clone size are those listed in that table; D and trimming were worked out from the DNA. The sample comprises about 160,000 clones, roughly 84% of which are singletons, and roughly 9.5% rests with the top ten. The ends were cut back, 5 bases at V and 3 bases at J, with 10 bases in the middle. CDR1 is LNHDA and CDR2 is SQIVND in the germline V gene (reference sequence). The CDR3 has 13 residues.

The sequence was collected from a woman over 75 with active or convalescent COVID-19. The chain employs TRBV19 and TRBJ1-1; possible D gene TRBD1, 5 bases. Input material: peripheral blood. Here the CDR3 reads CASSQDTDTEAFF. Written as DNA, the CDR3 is TGTGCCAGTAGTCAGGACACGGACACTGAAGCTTTCTTT. Full variable domain (remainder filled in from reference TRBV19 and TRBJ1-1): DGGITQSPKYLFRKEGQNVTLSCEQNLNHDAMYWYRQDPGQGLRLIYYSQIVNDFQKGDIAEGYSVSREKKESFPLTVTSAQKNPTAFYLCASSQDTDTEAFFGQGTRLTVV.